This T cell receptor (beta chain) is drawn from a study of cytomegalovirus exposure and HLA in healthy donors. The PCR ran on 60 Vbeta and 13 Jbeta primers. Per the study methods: Among the unique TCR beta chains that a later analysis counted, about 85 million in all, some 10 million were shared. Clones were sequenced by immunoSEQ multiplex PCR, and TCRdb holds only the in-frame ones, with some missing. That table supplies the V and J calls and clone size; D and trimming were determined from the DNA. The repertoire holds roughly 110,000 clones, with around 75% as singletons. Unmatched junction bases numbered 14, after V lost 2 bases and J lost 1 base. The CDR3 is made up of 21 amino acids. Germline assignment: CDR1 SGHRS and CDR2 YFSETQ. Findings and caveats of the study: In a later analysis, across HLA loci, associated TCR counts were highest for DRB1, lowest for HLA-C.

This clone appeared once. Antigen unknown. The V gene is TRBV5-1, the J gene TRBJ2-6; 11 bases agree with TRBD1. The specimen was PBMCs. This receptor was identified in a male donor in good health and CMV-seropositive. DNA of the CDR3: TGCGCCAGCAGCTTCTACCGAACTCCGGGACAGGGGGGTTCTGGGGCCAACGTCCTGACTTTC. It translates to CASSFYRTPGQGGSGANVLTF.